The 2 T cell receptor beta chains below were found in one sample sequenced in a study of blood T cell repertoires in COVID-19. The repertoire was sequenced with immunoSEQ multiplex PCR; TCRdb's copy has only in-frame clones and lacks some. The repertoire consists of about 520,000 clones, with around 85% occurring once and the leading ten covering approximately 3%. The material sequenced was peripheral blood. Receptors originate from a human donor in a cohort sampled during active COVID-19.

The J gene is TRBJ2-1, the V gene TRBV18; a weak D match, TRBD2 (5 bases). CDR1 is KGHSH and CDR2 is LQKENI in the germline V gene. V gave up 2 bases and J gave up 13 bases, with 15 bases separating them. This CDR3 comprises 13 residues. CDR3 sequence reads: CASSPDSASFQFF. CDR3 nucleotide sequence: TGTGCCAGCTCACCAGATAGCGCGAGCTTTCAGTTCTTC. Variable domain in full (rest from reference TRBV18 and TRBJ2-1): NAGVMQNPRHLVRRRGQEARLRCSPMKGHSHVYWYRQLPEEGLKFMVYLQKENIIDESGMPKERFSAEFPKEGPSILRIQQVVRGDSAAYFCASSPDSASFQFFGPGTRLTVL.

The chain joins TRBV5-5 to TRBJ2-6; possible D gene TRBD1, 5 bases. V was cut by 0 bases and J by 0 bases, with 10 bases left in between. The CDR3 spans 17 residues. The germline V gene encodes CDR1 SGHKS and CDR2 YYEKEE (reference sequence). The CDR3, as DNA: TGTGCCAGCAGCTTGGCAGGGCTTGGCTCTGGGGCCAACGTCCTGACTTTC. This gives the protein CASSLAGLGSGANVLTF.